The T cell receptor (beta chain) described here comes from a study of T cell repertoires in cytomegalovirus infection. Study overall: Selection of CMV epitopes for the study included recently identified HLA-C-restricted and well-studied HLA-B-restricted ones. Study-wide results and caveats: The ex vivo response showed dominance by HLA-C-restricted CMV-specific TCR beta clonotypes.

TCRdb re-called the reads with MiXCR, one entry per CDR3 protein. The sample holds 230,000 or so distinct CDR3 sequences, roughly two fifths seen once. This CDR3 is 15 amino acids long. From germline, CDR1 is MNHNY and CDR2 SVGAGI (reference sequence). This clonotype has a handful of counts. Its antigen is not identified. An end of the junction differs from the germline gene, which may be a read error. The chain couples TRBV6-6 to TRBJ2-2, with no clear D. This TCR was sampled from a human donor in good health (CMV status not recorded). Some clones in this sample may be carry-over from other donors' samples. The starting material was CD8+ T cells from cultured PBMCs, obtained from culture after CMV antigen stimulation. CDR3 in amino acids: CASSDSGKGTGELFF. Written as DNA, the CDR3 is TGTGCCAGCAGTGACTCTGGAAAAGGCACCGGGGAGCTGTTTTTT.